Presented here are 4 T cell receptor beta chains from one specimen sequenced in a study of monozygotic twins with cystic fibrosis. The data were produced by immunoSEQ multiplex PCR, yet TCRdb's version contains in-frame clones alone and is incomplete. The data show about 20,000 clones, 75% to 95% seen once. Sequenced input: blood. All receptors come from a girl aged 2-10 years with cystic fibrosis.

The CDR3 is CASSEEQGQRGEQFF. In DNA form, the CDR3 reads TGTGCCAGCAGTGAAGAACAGGGACAGAGAGGTGAGCAGTTCTTC. The V gene is TRBV2, the J gene TRBJ2-1; 7 bases match TRBD1. The CDR3 has 15 residues. CDR1 SNHLY and CDR2 FYNNEI come from the germline V gene. The J segment lost 9 bases and the V segment lost 1 base, leaving 9 bases of the junction unmatched.

This clone was seen only a few times. The rearrangement joins TRBV2 to TRBJ2-7, with D possibly being TRBD1 or TRBD2 (5 bases each). Germline CDR1 SNHLY, CDR2 FYNNEI. Trimming removed 2 bases from V and 1 base from J, with 18 bases in between. There are 17 residues in the CDR3. Here the CDR3 reads CASSETPTDEGSYEQYF. The CDR3 DNA sequence: TGTGCCAGCAGTGAAACGCCCACCGACGAGGGGTCCTACGAGCAGTACTTC.

The chain carries TRBV4-3 and TRBJ2-3; 8 bases agree with TRBD2. This CDR3 comprises 16 residues. J was trimmed by 9 bases and V by 1 base; bases with no gene match: 12. In germline, CDR1 is LGHNA, CDR2 YSLEER. This CDR3 is CASSQGFGGRKGTQYF. CDR3 sequence (DNA): TGCGCCAGCAGCCAAGGGTTCGGCGGGAGGAAGGGGACGCAGTATTTT.

This clone was seen a single time. The chain recombines TRBV5-1 with TRBJ2-5, with D possibly matching TRBD1 (6 bases). The V gene lost 4 bases and the J gene lost 1 base, with 14 bases spanning the gap. Germline V gene lookup returns CDR1 SGHRS and CDR2 YFSETQ. The CDR3 consists of 15 residues. CDR3 in amino acids: CASSLIRDTQETQYF. The CDR3 DNA reads TGCGCCAGCAGCCTAATCCGGGACACCCAAGAGACCCAGTACTTC.